Listed below are T cell receptor beta chains from one sample, sequenced in a study of identifying expanded T cells in peripheral blood. Assay: immunoSEQ multiplex PCR; the TCRdb copy retains only in-frame clones and omits some. The sample lists about 130,000 clones; less than 90% were seen once. The sequenced sample consisted of blood. These receptor sequences come from a person aged 18 to 70 in good health. CDR3s include the opening cysteine and the closing phenylalanine or tryptophan. Fields, in order: clone size, D gene, J gene, V gene, CDR3 protein, CDR3 DNA. A D gene is named only where the DNA matches it firmly. Clone size is stated in some rows and not others, as once, few, many or a class when expanded.

clone_size: -
d_call: -
j_call: TRBJ2-3
v_call: TRBV2
cdr3_aa: CASSEGGRRTDTQYF
cdr3_nt: TGTGCCAGCAGTGAAGGGGGCCGAAGAACAGATACGCAGTATTTT

clone_size: -
d_call: -
j_call: TRBJ1-2
v_call: TRBV19
cdr3_aa: CASSISEGTYGYTF
cdr3_nt: TGTGCCAGTAGTATAAGTGAGGGTACCTATGGCTACACCTTC

clone_size: few
d_call: TRBD1
j_call: TRBJ2-2
v_call: TRBV7-8
cdr3_aa: CASSLVAGGLTGELFF
cdr3_nt: TGTGCCAGCAGCTTAGTGGCAGGGGGTTTAACGGGGGAGCTGTTTTTT

clone_size: -
d_call: TRBD1
j_call: TRBJ1-1
v_call: TRBV19
cdr3_aa: CASSPRGDRVPEAFF
cdr3_nt: TGTGCCAGTAGTCCAAGGGGGGACAGGGTCCCTGAAGCTTTCTTT

clone_size: once
d_call: TRBD1
j_call: TRBJ2-1
v_call: TRBV13
cdr3_aa: CASSLYGQGFDNEQFF
cdr3_nt: TGTGCCAGCAGTCTTTATGGACAGGGTTTCGACAATGAGCAGTTCTTC

clone_size: -
d_call: TRBD2
j_call: TRBJ2-1
v_call: TRBV6-1
cdr3_aa: CASRLSGGLNNEQFF
cdr3_nt: TGTGCCAGCAGATTGAGCGGGGGATTAAACAATGAGCAGTTCTTC

clone_size: once
d_call: TRBD1
j_call: TRBJ2-5
v_call: TRBV5-1
cdr3_aa: CASNLQGRGQETQYF
cdr3_nt: TGCGCCAGCAATCTACAGGGGCGAGGACAAGAGACCCAGTACTTC

clone_size: -
d_call: TRBD1
j_call: TRBJ1-1
v_call: TRBV11-2
cdr3_aa: CASSLGATGAVEAFF
cdr3_nt: TGTGCCAGCAGCTTAGGAGCAACAGGGGCAGTTGAAGCTTTCTTT

clone_size: -
d_call: TRBD1
j_call: TRBJ1-3
v_call: TRBV13
cdr3_aa: CASSSQRQGSSGNTIYF
cdr3_nt: TGTGCCAGCAGCTCTCAAAGACAGGGCAGCTCTGGAAACACCATATATTTT

clone_size: -
d_call: -
j_call: TRBJ2-3
v_call: TRBV5-6
cdr3_aa: CASSPSTDTQYF
cdr3_nt: TGTGCCAGCAGCCCTAGCACAGATACGCAGTATTTT

clone_size: once
d_call: -
j_call: TRBJ2-3
v_call: TRBV18
cdr3_aa: CASSPGGANTQYF
cdr3_nt: TGTGCCAGCTCACCGGGCGGGGCAAATACGCAGTATTTT

clone_size: -
d_call: -
j_call: TRBJ2-7
v_call: TRBV28
cdr3_aa: CASSLGTSLSYEQYF
cdr3_nt: TGTGCCAGCAGTTTAGGTACAAGCCTTTCCTACGAGCAGTACTTC

clone_size: -
d_call: -
j_call: TRBJ2-7
v_call: TRBV2
cdr3_aa: CASSAGMPLGEQYF
cdr3_nt: TGTGCCAGCAGCGCGGGAATGCCCTTGGGCGAGCAGTACTTC

clone_size: -
d_call: -
j_call: TRBJ1-2
v_call: TRBV5-4
cdr3_aa: CASSLGVGGNPSNGYTF
cdr3_nt: TGTGCCAGCAGCTTGGGGGTTGGGGGGAACCCCTCGAATGGCTACACCTTC

clone_size: -
d_call: -
j_call: TRBJ1-2
v_call: TRBV9
cdr3_aa: CASSVEGAEMGYTF
cdr3_nt: TGTGCCAGCAGCGTAGAGGGCGCAGAGATGGGCTACACCTTC

clone_size: -
d_call: -
j_call: TRBJ2-2
v_call: TRBV7-3
cdr3_aa: CASSKQQGTAGELFF
cdr3_nt: TGTGCCAGCAGCAAACAACAGGGCACCGCCGGGGAGCTGTTTTTT

clone_size: -
d_call: -
j_call: TRBJ2-2
v_call: TRBV10-1
cdr3_aa: CASSDRVANTGELFF
cdr3_nt: TGCGCCAGCAGTGACAGGGTTGCGAACACCGGGGAGCTGTTTTTT

clone_size: once
d_call: TRBD1
j_call: TRBJ2-1
v_call: TRBV19
cdr3_aa: CASSASSGTGFYNEQFF
cdr3_nt: TGTGCCAGTAGTGCCTCCTCCGGGACAGGGTTCTACAATGAGCAGTTCTTC

clone_size: -
d_call: TRBD1
j_call: TRBJ1-3
v_call: TRBV7-3
cdr3_aa: CASRRTGDRNTIYF
cdr3_nt: TGTGCCAGCAGGCGGACAGGGGATCGAAACACCATATATTTT

clone_size: -
d_call: -
j_call: TRBJ2-5
v_call: TRBV9
cdr3_aa: CASSVLDGAGEQETQYF
cdr3_nt: TGTGCCAGCAGCGTTCTCGACGGGGCCGGCGAGCAAGAGACCCAGTACTTC

clone_size: -
d_call: -
j_call: TRBJ2-1
v_call: TRBV21-1
cdr3_aa: CASSTRLGPVRSSYNEQFF
cdr3_nt: TGTGCCAGCAGCACTCGACTAGGCCCCGTGAGGAGCTCCTACAATGAGCAGTTCTTC

clone_size: once
d_call: -
j_call: TRBJ2-2
v_call: TRBV5-8
cdr3_aa: CASQVRGFGELFF
cdr3_nt: TGTGCCAGCCAAGTGAGGGGCTTCGGGGAGCTGTTTTTT

clone_size: -
d_call: TRBD2
j_call: TRBJ2-7
v_call: TRBV5-1
cdr3_aa: CASSPSSGSDEQYF
cdr3_nt: TGCGCCAGCAGCCCTTCTAGCGGGAGTGACGAGCAGTACTTC

clone_size: -
d_call: TRBD2
j_call: TRBJ2-1
v_call: TRBV6-1
cdr3_aa: CASSDLGGATKSYNEQFF
cdr3_nt: TGTGCCAGCAGTGACCTCGGGGGGGCGACGAAGTCCTACAATGAGCAGTTCTTC

clone_size: once
d_call: -
j_call: TRBJ1-1
v_call: TRBV7-9
cdr3_aa: CASSLGGGRGNTEAFF
cdr3_nt: TGTGCCAGCAGCCTCGGAGGGGGGCGGGGAAACACTGAAGCTTTCTTT

clone_size: -
d_call: -
j_call: TRBJ2-3
v_call: TRBV5-1
cdr3_aa: CASSFGQGFTDTQYF
cdr3_nt: TGCGCCAGCAGCTTCGGGCAGGGCTTCACAGATACGCAGTATTTT

clone_size: -
d_call: -
j_call: TRBJ2-1
v_call: TRBV9
cdr3_aa: CASSVDPSRKNNEQFF
cdr3_nt: TGTGCCAGCAGCGTAGATCCTAGCAGAAAAAACAATGAGCAGTTCTTC

clone_size: -
d_call: TRBD2
j_call: TRBJ2-1
v_call: TRBV18
cdr3_aa: CASYMAGVEQFF
cdr3_nt: TGTGCCAGCTATATGGCGGGAGTTGAGCAGTTCTTC

clone_size: -
d_call: -
j_call: TRBJ1-3
v_call: TRBV19
cdr3_aa: CATAGRGNTIYF
cdr3_nt: TGTGCCACCGCGGGCCGCGGAAACACCATATATTTT

clone_size: -
d_call: -
j_call: TRBJ2-7
v_call: TRBV5-6
cdr3_aa: CASSLFGDSNYEQYF
cdr3_nt: TGTGCCAGCAGCTTGTTTGGTGACAGCAACTACGAGCAGTACTTC

clone_size: -
d_call: -
j_call: TRBJ2-1
v_call: TRBV19
cdr3_aa: CASSIGVRRSVGQFF
cdr3_nt: TGTGCCAGTAGTATAGGAGTCAGACGGTCAGTAGGGCAGTTCTTC

clone_size: -
d_call: -
j_call: TRBJ1-1
v_call: TRBV9
cdr3_aa: CASSVPGRPEAFF
cdr3_nt: TGTGCCAGCAGCGTCCCGGGACGGCCTGAAGCTTTCTTT

clone_size: -
d_call: -
j_call: TRBJ1-1
v_call: TRBV5-1
cdr3_aa: CASSFYPERSTEAFF
cdr3_nt: TGCGCCAGCAGCTTCTACCCGGAGCGGAGCACTGAAGCTTTCTTT

clone_size: few
d_call: -
j_call: TRBJ2-1
v_call: TRBV14
cdr3_aa: CATSFRSRDGEQFF
cdr3_nt: TGTGCCACCTCGTTCCGCTCTCGTGATGGTGAGCAGTTCTTC

clone_size: -
d_call: TRBD1
j_call: TRBJ2-1
v_call: TRBV28
cdr3_aa: CASSPPGQLNNEQFF
cdr3_nt: TGTGCCAGCAGTCCGCCGGGACAGTTAAACAATGAGCAGTTCTTC

clone_size: -
d_call: -
j_call: TRBJ2-7
v_call: TRBV19
cdr3_aa: CASSTEKQGGYEQYF
cdr3_nt: TGTGCCAGTAGTACAGAGAAGCAGGGTGGCTACGAGCAGTACTTC

clone_size: -
d_call: -
j_call: TRBJ2-7
v_call: TRBV2
cdr3_aa: CASSDHEQYF
cdr3_nt: TGTGCCAGCAGTGACCACGAGCAGTACTTC

clone_size: -
d_call: -
j_call: TRBJ1-1
v_call: TRBV7-7
cdr3_aa: CASSLEVNTEAFF
cdr3_nt: TGTGCCAGCAGCTTAGAGGTGAACACTGAAGCTTTCTTT

clone_size: -
d_call: -
j_call: TRBJ2-1
v_call: TRBV6-5
cdr3_aa: CASSYGAGAYNEQFF
cdr3_nt: TGTGCCAGCAGTTACGGCGCGGGGGCGTACAATGAGCAGTTCTTC

clone_size: -
d_call: TRBD1
j_call: TRBJ1-3
v_call: TRBV18
cdr3_aa: CASSPNDRALSGNTIYF
cdr3_nt: TGTGCCAGCTCACCAAACGACAGGGCGCTCTCTGGAAACACCATATATTTT

clone_size: once
d_call: TRBD2
j_call: TRBJ2-1
v_call: TRBV25-1
cdr3_aa: CASSDSGRVYNEQFF
cdr3_nt: TGTGCCAGCAGTGACAGCGGGAGAGTATACAATGAGCAGTTCTTC

clone_size: -
d_call: TRBD2
j_call: TRBJ2-3
v_call: TRBV5-1
cdr3_aa: CASSLGLAATDTQYF
cdr3_nt: TGCGCCAGCAGCTTGGGACTAGCGGCAACAGATACGCAGTATTTT

clone_size: -
d_call: -
j_call: TRBJ2-7
v_call: TRBV11-2
cdr3_aa: CATRGGRASYEQYF
cdr3_nt: TGTGCCACTCGAGGGGGTCGGGCCTCCTACGAGCAGTACTTC

clone_size: -
d_call: -
j_call: TRBJ2-1
v_call: TRBV7-6
cdr3_aa: CASSLGLANEQFF
cdr3_nt: TGTGCCAGCAGCTTAGGTCTAGCAAATGAGCAGTTCTTC

clone_size: -
d_call: TRBD2
j_call: TRBJ2-3
v_call: TRBV18
cdr3_aa: CASRTSGGPTDTQYF
cdr3_nt: TGTGCCAGCCGAACTAGCGGGGGGCCCACAGATACGCAGTATTTT

clone_size: few
d_call: TRBD1
j_call: TRBJ1-1
v_call: TRBV7-3
cdr3_aa: CASSTTGGMNTEAFF
cdr3_nt: TGTGCCAGCAGCACGACAGGGGGCATGAACACTGAAGCTTTCTTT

clone_size: -
d_call: TRBD1
j_call: TRBJ2-5
v_call: TRBV14
cdr3_aa: CASKRGRRIGETQYF
cdr3_nt: TGTGCCAGCAAGAGGGGGCGACGGATAGGAGAGACCCAGTACTTC

clone_size: few
d_call: -
j_call: TRBJ2-7
v_call: TRBV30
cdr3_aa: CAWEGRNEQYF
cdr3_nt: TGTGCCTGGGAGGGAAGGAACGAGCAGTACTTC

clone_size: -
d_call: TRBD2
j_call: TRBJ2-5
v_call: TRBV27
cdr3_aa: CASSLKVAGTGETQYF
cdr3_nt: TGTGCCAGCAGTTTAAAGGTAGCGGGGACGGGGGAGACCCAGTACTTC

clone_size: -
d_call: -
j_call: TRBJ2-3
v_call: TRBV13
cdr3_aa: CASSTTTTDTQYF
cdr3_nt: TGTGCCAGCAGCACAACTACGACAGATACGCAGTATTTT

clone_size: -
d_call: TRBD2
j_call: TRBJ2-1
v_call: TRBV7-6
cdr3_aa: CASSRTSAYDNEQFF
cdr3_nt: TGTGCCAGCAGCCGGACTAGTGCCTATGACAATGAGCAGTTCTTC

clone_size: -
d_call: TRBD1
j_call: TRBJ2-3
v_call: TRBV7-3
cdr3_aa: CASSPGQGADTQYF
cdr3_nt: TGTGCCAGCAGCCCGGGACAGGGAGCAGATACGCAGTATTTT

clone_size: -
d_call: -
j_call: TRBJ2-7
v_call: TRBV4-1
cdr3_aa: CASSQDPGNYEQYF
cdr3_nt: TGCGCCAGCAGCCAAGATCCAGGGAACTACGAGCAGTACTTC

clone_size: -
d_call: -
j_call: TRBJ2-7
v_call: TRBV6-5
cdr3_aa: CASSHHTDYEQYF
cdr3_nt: TGTGCCAGCAGTCATCACACAGACTACGAGCAGTACTTC